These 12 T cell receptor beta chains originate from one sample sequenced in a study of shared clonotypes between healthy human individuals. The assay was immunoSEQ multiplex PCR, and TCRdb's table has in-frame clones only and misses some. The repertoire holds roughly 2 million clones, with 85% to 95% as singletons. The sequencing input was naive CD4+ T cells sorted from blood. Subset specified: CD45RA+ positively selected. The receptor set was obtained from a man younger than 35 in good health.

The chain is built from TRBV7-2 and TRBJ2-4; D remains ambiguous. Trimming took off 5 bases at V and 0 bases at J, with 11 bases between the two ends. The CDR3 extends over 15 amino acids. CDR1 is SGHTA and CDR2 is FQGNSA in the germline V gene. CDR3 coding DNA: TGTGCCAGCAGCCAACAGTGGCTAGCCAAAAACATTCAGTACTTC. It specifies CASSQQWLAKNIQYF.

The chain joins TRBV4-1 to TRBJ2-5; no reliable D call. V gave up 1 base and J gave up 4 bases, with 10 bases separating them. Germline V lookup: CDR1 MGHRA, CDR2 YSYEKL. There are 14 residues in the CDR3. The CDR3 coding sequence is TGCGCCAGCAGCCAAGGGGCAGCCCGAGAGACCCAGTACTTC. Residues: CASSQGAARETQYF.

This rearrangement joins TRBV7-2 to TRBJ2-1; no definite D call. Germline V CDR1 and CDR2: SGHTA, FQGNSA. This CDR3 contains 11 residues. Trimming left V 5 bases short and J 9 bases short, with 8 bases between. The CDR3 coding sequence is TGTGCCAGCAGCCAAGCCCTTGAGCAGTTCTTC. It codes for CASSQALEQFF.

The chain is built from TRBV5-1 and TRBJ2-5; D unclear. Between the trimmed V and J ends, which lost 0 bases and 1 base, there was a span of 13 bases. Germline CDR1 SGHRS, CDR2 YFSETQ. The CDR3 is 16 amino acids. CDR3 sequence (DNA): TGCGCCAGCAGCTTGGCAACGCAGACCCTCCAAGAGACCCAGTACTTC. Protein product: CASSLATQTLQETQYF.

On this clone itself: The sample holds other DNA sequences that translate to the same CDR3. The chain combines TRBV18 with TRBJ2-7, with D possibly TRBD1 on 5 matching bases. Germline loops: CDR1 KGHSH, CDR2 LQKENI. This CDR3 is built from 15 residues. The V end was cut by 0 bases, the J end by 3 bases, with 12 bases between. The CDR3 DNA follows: TGTGCCAGCTCACCACCCGGGCAGGGAATCTACGAGCAGTACTTC. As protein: CASSPPGQGIYEQYF.

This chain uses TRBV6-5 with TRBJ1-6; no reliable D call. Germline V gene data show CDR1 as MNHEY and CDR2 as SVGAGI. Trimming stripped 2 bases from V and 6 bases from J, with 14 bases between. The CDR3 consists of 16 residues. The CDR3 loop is CASSYLGVRGNSPLHF. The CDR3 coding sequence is TGTGCCAGCAGTTACCTGGGAGTTCGCGGTAATTCACCCCTCCACTTT.

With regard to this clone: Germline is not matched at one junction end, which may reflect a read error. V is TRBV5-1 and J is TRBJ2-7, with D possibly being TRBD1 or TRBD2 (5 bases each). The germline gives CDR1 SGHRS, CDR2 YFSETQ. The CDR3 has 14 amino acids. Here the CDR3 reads CASSLEGTVYGQYF. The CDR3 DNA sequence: TGCGCCAGCAGCTTGGAAGGGACGGTTTACGGGCAGTACTTC.

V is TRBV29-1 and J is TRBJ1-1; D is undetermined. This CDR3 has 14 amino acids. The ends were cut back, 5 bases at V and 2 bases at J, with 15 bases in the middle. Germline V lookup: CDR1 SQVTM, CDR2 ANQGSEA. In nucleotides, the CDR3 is TGCAGCGTTCACCCCGTCTTAGTAAACACTGAAGCTTTCTTT. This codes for CSVHPVLVNTEAFF.

CDR3 protein: CASSQDLGNQPQHF. The CDR3 DNA sequence: TGTGCCAGCAGCCAAGATCTTGGCAATCAGCCCCAGCATTTT. J is TRBJ1-5 and V is TRBV4-2; D ambiguous. The CDR3 runs to 14 residues. Germline assignment: CDR1 LGHNA and CDR2 YNFKEQ. V lost 0 bases to trimming and J lost 2 bases, with 5 bases between them.

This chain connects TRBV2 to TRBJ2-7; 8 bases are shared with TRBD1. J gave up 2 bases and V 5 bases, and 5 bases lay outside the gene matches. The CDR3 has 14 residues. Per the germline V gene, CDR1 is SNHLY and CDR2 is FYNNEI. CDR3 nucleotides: TGTGCCAGCAGTCCGGACAGGGATGCCTACGAGCAGTACTTC. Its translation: CASSPDRDAYEQYF.

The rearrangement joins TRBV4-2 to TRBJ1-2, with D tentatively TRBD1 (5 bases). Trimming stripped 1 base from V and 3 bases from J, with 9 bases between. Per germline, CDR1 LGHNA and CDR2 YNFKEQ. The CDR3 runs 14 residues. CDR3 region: CASSQAQGDYGYTF. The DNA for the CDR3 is TGTGCCAGCAGCCAAGCCCAGGGTGACTATGGCTACACCTTC.

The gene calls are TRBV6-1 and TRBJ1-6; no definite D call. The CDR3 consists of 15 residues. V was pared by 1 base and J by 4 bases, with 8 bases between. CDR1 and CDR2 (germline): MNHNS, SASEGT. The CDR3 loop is CASSEGTDYNSPLHF. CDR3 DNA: TGTGCCAGCAGTGAAGGGACTGATTATAATTCACCCCTCCACTTT.